This TCR beta chain was sequenced for a study of shared clonotypes between healthy human individuals. CDR1 and CDR2 from the germline V gene are LGHNT and FRNRAP. The CDR3 consists of 15 residues. The V segment lost 5 bases and the J segment 1 base; nucleotides outside the gene matches: 3. Every subset had its genomic DNA shared out evenly among several immunoSEQ plates. Each PCR replicate from the sorted subsets contained about 210 ng DNA, which is tens of thousands of T cell genomes. In the original analysis: In the immunoSEQ data, sequences were junction-only and lacked quality scores, so filtering differed. Profiled with immunoSEQ multiplex PCR; TCRdb holds only in-frame clones, not every one. The V and J calls and clone size were taken over from that table, and D and trimming were inferred from the DNA. The table records about 680,000 clones, 92% of them present only once. CD45RO-negative CD8 cells positively selected for CCR7 made up the naive population, which excluded terminally differentiated effector memory CD45RA+ cells. Free of recent acute infections or vaccinations, the donors were healthy HIV-negative adults.

This TCR was recovered from a man aged 25 to 40 in good health. Material: naive CD8+ T cells sorted from blood. The chain employs TRBV12-5 and TRBJ1-5; 9 nucleotides align to TRBD1. CDR3 nucleotide sequence: TGTGCTAGTGGTCACAGGGGGCGAAGCAATCAGCCCCAGCATTTT. Translating it yields CASGHRGRSNQPQHF.